This TCR beta chain was documented in a study of prognosis after radiotherapy for stage I lung cancer. Overall study: Not a single patient was given any concurrent therapy alongside stereotactic body radiotherapy, also referred to as SBRT.

The CDR3 is 14 residues long. Germline V gene sequence: CDR1 ENHRY, CDR2 SYGVKD. The V and J ends lost 6 bases and 3 bases respectively, with 12 bases between them. Amplification of the TCR beta CDR3 (from genomic DNA) was done by two-round multiplex PCR. Initially, in first-round PCR, primers specific to each TRBV and TRBJ gene were used. One entry per CDR3 protein, called by TCRdb with MiXCR from the multiplex PCR reads. The sample has about 13,000 distinct CDR3 sequences, 45% to 50% seen once. Here the sequenced sample was PBMCs, taken before or after stereotactic body radiation therapy (not recorded which). This receptor was taken from a donor at least 50 years old with non-small cell lung cancer. The J gene is TRBJ1-5, the V gene TRBV10-3; a weak D match, TRBD1 (5 bases). CDR3 sequence: CAIRGGAANQPQHF. DNA of the CDR3: TGTGCCATCAGGGGCGGGGCGGCCAATCAGCCCCAGCATTTT.